The 25 T cell receptor beta chains presented below share a single source sample, sequenced in a study of OX40 agonist ivuxolimab in advanced cancers. Sequencing used immunoSEQ multiplex PCR; TCRdb keeps in-frame clones, though not all of them. The sample yields approximately 49,000 clones, approximately 81% seen once. The source material was CD4+ or CD8+ T cells sorted from blood, sampled in a trial of the OX40 agonist ivuxolimab. These receptors came from an adult with an advanced solid tumor such as melanoma, head and neck, liver or kidney cancer.

The chain joins TRBV20-1 to TRBJ2-1; D gene ambiguous. This CDR3 has 11 amino acids. In germline, CDR1 is DFQATT, CDR2 SNEGSKA (reference sequence). V lost 1 base and J lost 10, with 8 bases in between. The CDR3 bases are TGCAGTGCTAGAGGGGAAAACGAGCAGTTCTTC. Translation: CSARGENEQFF.

This clone was detected only once. The chain uses TRBV4-1 and TRBJ2-4, with D unclear. Germline V lookup: CDR1 MGHRA, CDR2 YSYEKL. The CDR3 loop spans 14 amino acids. V lost 1 base and J 5 bases, leaving 9 bases between the germline ends. The CDR3 DNA is TGCGCCAGCAGCCAAGGACCTGGGGAAAACATTCAGTACTTC. It encodes CASSQGPGENIQYF.

The chain joins TRBV29-1 to TRBJ1-1; D remains ambiguous. V was cut by 7 bases and J by 1 base, with 13 bases left in between. The CDR3 contains 13 residues. The germline gives CDR1 SQVTM, CDR2 ANQGSEA. CDR3 in DNA: TGCAGCGCCGATAGGCTTTCGAACACTGAAGCTTTCTTT. Its protein is CSADRLSNTEAFF.

V is TRBV4-1 and J is TRBJ1-2, with 8 bases lining up with TRBD1. In germline, CDR1 is MGHRA, CDR2 YSYEKL. The CDR3 has 15 amino acids. J was trimmed by 5 bases and V by 5 bases; bases with no gene match: 10. CDR3 nucleotide sequence: TGCGCCAGCAGCTTAGGACAGGGCGGGGGTTATGGCTACACCTTC. Amino acid sequence: CASSLGQGGGYGYTF.

The chain recombines TRBV28 with TRBJ1-1; a possible D gene is TRBD1 (5 bases). The CDR3 consists of 14 residues. Trimming pared 7 bases from V and 2 bases from J, leaving 14 bases between. Germline V lookup: CDR1 MDHEN, CDR2 SYDVKM. Here the CDR3 DNA reads TGTGCCAGCACCTTTGGGGGAGTTAACACTGAAGCTTTCTTT. It yields the protein CASTFGGVNTEAFF.

V usage is TRBV5-5 and J usage is TRBJ1-5, with D uncertain. With 0 bases removed from V and 0 bases from J, the gap between germline ends came to 13 bases. The length of the CDR3 is 17 residues. CDR1 and CDR2 (germline): SGHKS, YYEKEE (reference sequence). The CDR3 region is CASSLEGRAASNQPQHF. The DNA for the CDR3 is TGTGCCAGCAGCTTGGAAGGTAGGGCAGCTAGCAATCAGCCCCAGCATTTT. Combining the CDR3 with reference TRBV5-5 and TRBJ1-5 gives the whole variable domain DAGVTQSPTHLIKTRGQQVTLRCSPISGHKSVSWYQQVLGQGPQFIFQYYEKEERGRGNFPDRFSARQFPNYSSELNVNALLLGDSALYLCASSLEGRAASNQPQHFGDGTRLSIL.

The chain joins TRBV27 to TRBJ2-7; 9 nucleotides agree with TRBD2. The J segment lost 7 bases and the V segment lost 4 bases, leaving 5 bases of the junction unmatched. Per germline, CDR1 MNHEY and CDR2 SMNVEV (reference sequence). The CDR3 runs 13 residues. CDR3 bases: TGTGCCAGCAGTTATTTAGCGGGAGAGGAGCAGTACTTC. Its translation is CASSYLAGEEQYF.

The gene calls are TRBV27 and TRBJ2-7; TRBD1 is a possible D gene (6 bases). Germline V CDR1 and CDR2: MNHEY, SMNVEV (reference sequence). The CDR3 extends over 13 amino acids. Trimming removed 9 bases from V and 2 bases from J, with 14 bases in between. Written as DNA, the CDR3 is TGTGCCAGTTCTCAGGGGCCCGCCTACGAGCAGTACTTC. Translation: CASSQGPAYEQYF.

This clone was seen only a few times. The chain employs TRBV28 and TRBJ1-3, with D unclear. Germline CDR1 MDHEN, CDR2 SYDVKM. This CDR3 contains 15 residues. With 3 bases removed from V and 2 bases from J, the gap between germline ends came to 11 bases. Here the CDR3 reads CASSFLGSAGNTIYF. In DNA form, the CDR3 reads TGTGCCAGCAGTTTTCTGGGGTCGGCTGGAAACACCATATATTTT.

V and J are TRBV6-6 and TRBJ1-2; a weak D match, TRBD1 (5 bases). The V end lost 4 bases, the J end lost 4 bases, and 13 bases lay between the germline ends. The CDR3 has 14 residues. Germline V gene data show CDR1 as MNHNY and CDR2 as SVGAGI (reference sequence). CDR3 DNA sequence: TGTGCCAGCAGTTCCTCCGGGACGACCTATGGCTACACCTTC. Translating gives CASSSSGTTYGYTF.

The chain joins TRBV19 to TRBJ2-2; D remains unclear. The CDR3 is 12 residues long. The germline V gene encodes CDR1 LNHDA and CDR2 SQIVND (reference sequence). V was pared by 5 bases and J by 7 bases, with 8 bases between. The DNA for the CDR3 is TGTGCCAGTAGTTTTACAGTCGGGGAGCTGTTTTTT. Amino acid sequence: CASSFTVGELFF. Variable domain in full (rest from reference TRBV19 and TRBJ2-2): DGGITQSPKYLFRKEGQNVTLSCEQNLNHDAMYWYRQDPGQGLRLIYYSQIVNDFQKGDIAEGYSVSREKKESFPLTVTSAQKNPTAFYLCASSFTVGELFFGEGSRLTVL.

This clone appeared a few times. The V gene is TRBV6-6, the J gene TRBJ2-7, with unresolved D. The CDR3 consists of 14 residues. Deletions cut 2 bases from V and 7 bases from J, with 15 bases between. CDR1 and CDR2 (germline): MNHNY, SVGAGI (reference sequence). The CDR3 bases are TGTGCCAGCAGTTACAACAGCCCAATAATGGAGCAGTACTTC. It yields the protein CASSYNSPIMEQYF.

The chain combines TRBV28 with TRBJ2-1; 7 bases map to TRBD1. CDR1 and CDR2 from the germline V gene are MDHEN and SYDVKM. The CDR3 loop spans 17 amino acids. V was clipped by 5 bases and J by 4 bases; unmatched bases: 14. The chain's CDR3 is CASSPPQGKEMYNEQFF. CDR3 nucleotides: TGTGCCAGCAGTCCACCACAGGGGAAGGAGATGTACAATGAGCAGTTCTTC.

The CDR3 loop reads CASSLGDRMNNEQFF. In DNA, the CDR3 is TGTGCCAGCAGCTTAGGGGACAGAATGAACAATGAGCAGTTCTTC. J is TRBJ2-1 and V is TRBV7-6; 7 bases line up with TRBD1. Germline CDR1 reads SGHVS; CDR2 reads FNYEAQ. The CDR3 runs to 15 residues. With V trimmed by 1 base and J by 5 bases, 5 bases remained unmatched.

V is TRBV27 and J is TRBJ2-7; TRBD2 might be the D (7 bases). V was pared by 2 bases and J by 6 bases, with 8 bases between. This CDR3 is built from 12 residues. Germline V gene sequence: CDR1 MNHEY, CDR2 SMNVEV (reference sequence). The CDR3 is CASSLRGGEQYF. As DNA, the CDR3 is TGTGCCAGCAGTTTAAGGGGGGGCGAGCAGTACTTC.

The chain joins TRBV6-5 to TRBJ1-2, with TRBD1 as a possible D gene (5 bases). This CDR3 spans 14 amino acids. Trimming removed 6 bases from V and 3 bases from J, with 14 bases in between. Germline V gene lookup returns CDR1 MNHEY and CDR2 SVGAGI. The CDR3 reads CASSLGRQHYGYTF. CDR3 DNA: TGTGCCAGCAGCCTAGGTAGACAGCACTATGGCTACACCTTC.

CDR3 DNA sequence: TGTGCCAGCAGCCCTAGCACAGATACGCAGTATTTT. Its translation: CASSPSTDTQYF. The V call is TRBV6-5, the J call TRBJ2-3; D uncertain. Germline values: CDR1 MNHEY, CDR2 SVGAGI. CDR3 length: 12 residues. Trimming stripped 6 bases from V and 0 bases from J, with 4 bases between.

There are many counts of this clone. The V call is TRBV5-6, the J call TRBJ2-3; no definite D call. Between the trimmed V and J ends, which lost 0 bases and 0 bases, there was a span of 17 bases. CDR1 and CDR2 from the germline V gene are SGHDT and YYEEEE. The CDR3 has 18 residues. This CDR3 reads CASSLAPRHRSSTDTQYF. The CDR3 DNA sequence: TGTGCCAGCAGCTTGGCCCCAAGGCACCGATCTAGCACAGATACGCAGTATTTT.

J is TRBJ2-2 and V is TRBV6-5, with D unclear. V was cut by 3 bases and J by 4 bases, with 15 bases left in between. Per the germline V gene, CDR1 is MNHEY and CDR2 is SVGAGI. This CDR3 has 16 amino acids. CDR3 residues: CASSYGRLLGTGELFF. CDR3 DNA sequence: TGTGCCAGCAGTTATGGACGCCTCCTGGGCACCGGGGAGCTGTTTTTT.

This chain uses TRBV6-5 with TRBJ2-7, with D perhaps TRBD1 (5 bases). This CDR3 spans 13 amino acids. Trimming pared 4 bases from V and 3 bases from J, leaving 10 bases between. CDR1 MNHEY and CDR2 SVGAGI come from the germline V gene. In DNA form, the CDR3 reads TGTGCCAGCAGTTTGAACAGGAACTACGAGCAGTACTTC. It translates to CASSLNRNYEQYF.

The rearrangement joins TRBV20-1 to TRBJ2-1; the D is unclear. CDR1 and CDR2 (germline): DFQATT, SNEGSKA (reference sequence). The length of the CDR3 is 11 residues. Trimming removed 2 bases at V and 4 bases at J, with 3 bases between. CDR3 in DNA: TGCAGTGCTAGACCGTACAATGAGCAGTTCTTC. It yields the protein CSARPYNEQFF.

This clone has just one count. The chain employs TRBV7-8 and TRBJ2-7; D is ambiguous. Germline CDR1 and CDR2: SGHVS and FQNEAQ. There are 14 residues in the CDR3. V was pared by 2 bases and J by 0 bases, with 8 bases between. The CDR3 region has the DNA TGTGCCAGCAGCTTACCGGGTCGCTCCTACGAGCAGTACGTC. Protein: CASSLPGRSYEQYV.

The J gene is TRBJ2-7, the V gene TRBV7-8; tentatively, D is TRBD1 (5 bases). Per the germline V gene, CDR1 is SGHVS and CDR2 is FQNEAQ. Trimming cost V 3 bases and J 5 bases, with 17 bases left between them. The CDR3 has 15 amino acids. CDR3 DNA: TGTGCCAGCAGCTTGGTGCAGGGCTCCCGGGACGAGCAGTACTTC. It is translated as CASSLVQGSRDEQYF. Complete variable domain (other parts from reference TRBV7-8 and TRBJ2-7): GAGVSQSPRYKVAKRGQDVALRCDPISGHVSLFWYQQALGQGPEFLTYFQNEAQLDKSGLPSDRFFAERPEGSVSTLKIQRTQQEDSAVYLCASSLVQGSRDEQYFGPGTRLTVT.

The rearrangement joins TRBV13 to TRBJ1-1; no clear D. The CDR3 has 13 residues. The V end was cut by 5 bases, the J end by 8 bases, with 15 bases between. Per the germline V gene, CDR1 is PRHDT and CDR2 is FYEKMQ (reference sequence). The CDR3 bases are TGTGCCAGCAGCCCCACGTCGCGCTTGGAAGCTTTCTTT. The encoded protein is CASSPTSRLEAFF. Together with reference TRBV13 and TRBJ1-1, the CDR3 gives the full variable domain: AAGVIQSPRHLIKEKRETATLKCYPIPRHDTVYWYQQGPGQDPQFLISFYEKMQSDKGSIPDRFSAQQFSDYHSELNMSSLELGDSALYFCASSPTSRLEAFFGQGTRLTVV.

The chain couples TRBV15 to TRBJ2-1, with 12 bases identical to TRBD2. Germline V gene sequence: CDR1 LNHNV, CDR2 YYDKDF (reference sequence). The CDR3 has 15 amino acids. The ends lost 6 bases at V and 3 bases at J; junction bases unmatched: 3. CDR3: CATRRTSGIYNEQFF. In DNA, the CDR3 is TGTGCCACCAGAAGGACTAGCGGGATCTACAATGAGCAGTTCTTC.